Listed below are T cell receptor beta chains from one sample, sequenced in a study of CD8 T cells in ankylosing spondylitis. MiXCR, run by TCRdb on the 5' RACE reads, gives a single entry per CDR3 protein. The sample contains approximately 500,000 distinct CDR3 sequences, about 12% of which appear only once. Specimen: blood, either unsorted or a sorted T cell fraction (not recorded which). The receptors originated from a male donor with ankylosing spondylitis. Both conserved end residues are part of each CDR3. Each record gives: J gene, D gene, V gene, clone size, CDR3 protein, CDR3 DNA. The D gene is left open where the match is weak. The listing skips clone size in some rows; elsewhere it reads once, few, many or a size class.

TRBJ2-3	-	TRBV11-2	-	CASSPTGTTSTDTQYF	TGTGCCAGCAGCCCAACGGGCACTACGTCCACAGATACGCAGTATTTT
TRBJ2-3	TRBD2	TRBV6-4	-	CASSDRLAGRITSTDTQYF	TGTGCCAGCAGTGACCGACTAGCGGGAAGAATAACTAGCACAGATACGCAGTATTTT
TRBJ2-1	TRBD2	TRBV20-1	-	CSARVGAGGQNEQFF	TGCAGTGCTAGAGTAGGAGCGGGAGGGCAGAATGAGCAGTTCTTC
TRBJ1-3	-	TRBV12-3/TRBV12-4	many	CASSSHGGNTIYF	TGTGCCAGCAGTTCCCACGGTGGAAACACCATATATTTT
TRBJ1-5	-	TRBV30	-	CDWSGGRDQPQHF	TGTGACTGGAGTGGGGGAAGAGATCAGCCCCAGCATTTT
TRBJ2-5	TRBD2	TRBV12-3/TRBV12-4	few	CASSLWESGTSPAETQYF	TGTGCCAGCAGTTTATGGGAATCCGGGACTAGCCCCGCGGAGACCCAGTACTTC
TRBJ2-1	-	TRBV6-1	few	CASSPQSGYNEQFF	TGTGCCAGCAGTCCGCAAAGCGGCTACAATGAGCAGTTCTTC
TRBJ1-1	-	TRBV29-1	few	CSVDNREAFEAFF	TGCAGCGTTGATAACCGGGAGGCGTTTGAAGCTTTCTTT
TRBJ2-7	-	TRBV20-1	few	CSARVPVAEDEQYF	TGCAGTGCTAGAGTCCCCGTAGCGGAAGACGAGCAGTACTTC
TRBJ2-1	TRBD2	TRBV11-2	many	CASSLSPPGREAYNEQFF	TGTGCCAGCAGCTTATCCCCCCCCGGGCGGGAGGCCTACAATGAGCAGTTCTTC
TRBJ2-1	TRBD2	TRBV6-2/TRBV6-3	-	CATGGAFYNEQFF	TGTGCCACGGGAGGCGCGTTCTACAATGAGCAGTTCTTC
TRBJ2-7	-	TRBV19	-	CASTLTGWATPPYEQYF	TGTGCCAGTACTCTGACGGGGTGGGCTACACCACCCTACGAGCAGTACTTC
TRBJ2-2	TRBD1	TRBV6-2/TRBV6-3	many	CASSPPGQSTGELFF	TGTGCCAGCAGTCCACCGGGACAGAGCACCGGGGAGCTGTTTTTT
TRBJ1-1	-	TRBV4-1	-	CASSPGGRSVEAFF	TGCGCCAGCAGCCCCGGGGGCCGGTCGGTTGAAGCTTTCTTT
TRBJ2-7	TRBD1	TRBV29-1	few	CSVVPPGQGSYEQYF	TGCAGCGTTGTACCCCCGGGACAGGGCTCCTACGAGCAGTACTTC
TRBJ2-6	TRBD2	TRBV5-5	-	CASSNRGGSGANVLTF	TGTGCCAGCAGCAACCGCGGGGGGTCTGGGGCCAACGTCCTGACTTTC
TRBJ2-2	TRBD2	TRBV24-1	-	CATSDSLAGGTGELFF	TGTGCCACCAGTGATTCCCTAGCGGGGGGCACCGGGGAGCTGTTTTTT
TRBJ2-3	-	TRBV3-1	-	CASSLSSTQYF	TGTGCCAGCAGCCTCTCGAGTACGCAGTATTTT
TRBJ2-5	TRBD1	TRBV18	-	CASFRDRAQETQYF	TGTGCCAGCTTCCGGGACAGGGCCCAAGAGACCCAGTACTTC
TRBJ2-1	TRBD2	TRBV7-9	few	CASSQPAGTSGDEQFF	TGTGCCAGCAGCCAACCCGCCGGGACTAGCGGCGATGAGCAGTTCTTC
TRBJ2-6	-	TRBV27	few	CASKDMGSGANVLTF	TGTGCCAGCAAAGATATGGGTTCCGGGGCCAACGTCCTGACTTTC
TRBJ2-5	-	TRBV6-7	few	CASRRVETQYF	TGTGCCAGCAGGAGGGTTGAGACCCAGTACTTC
TRBJ1-4	-	TRBV9	-	CASSARTNEKLFF	TGTGCCAGCAGCGCCCGGACTAATGAAAAACTGTTTTTT
TRBJ2-4	-	TRBV2	-	CASSPGQSHIQYF	TGTGCCAGCAGTCCGGGACAATCCCACATTCAGTACTTC
TRBJ2-1	TRBD1	TRBV24-1	few	CATSAGTASYNEQFF	TGTGCCACCAGTGCTGGGACAGCCTCCTACAATGAGCAGTTCTTC
TRBJ2-7	-	TRBV3-1	-	CASSQERPTEQYF	TGTGCCAGCAGCCAAGAGAGGCCCACCGAGCAGTACTTC
TRBJ1-6	-	TRBV6-6	-	CASSYVDNSPLHF	TGTGCCAGCAGTTACGTGGACAATTCACCCCTCCACTTT
TRBJ1-2	TRBD1	TRBV15	-	CATSLSGTDYGYTF	TGTGCCACCAGCCTCTCCGGGACAGATTATGGCTACACCTTC
TRBJ1-2	-	TRBV20-1	-	CSASAGTWDYGYTF	TGCAGTGCTAGCGCCGGGACCTGGGACTATGGCTACACCTTC
TRBJ1-1	-	TRBV5-1	-	CASSLGLGPRGAFF	TGCGCCAGCAGCTTGGGTTTAGGACCCCGAGGAGCTTTCTTT
TRBJ2-1	-	TRBV2	few	CASNRAGDSYNEQFF	TGTGCCAGCAACAGGGCAGGGGACTCCTACAATGAGCAGTTCTTC
TRBJ2-3	-	TRBV27	once	CASSFTGLDTQYF	TGTGCCAGCAGTTTTACAGGGTTAGATACGCAGTATTTT
TRBJ2-3	-	TRBV27	few	CASSLSEGHSIYTQYF	TGTGCCAGCAGTTTATCCGAGGGACACAGCATTTATACGCAGTATTTT
TRBJ2-7	-	TRBV27	-	CASSRARGNYEQYF	TGTGCCAGCAGTCGTGCCCGGGGGAACTACGAGCAGTACTTC
TRBJ2-7	-	TRBV5-5	few	CASSTTRVYEQYF	TGTGCCAGCAGCACAACGCGAGTCTACGAGCAGTACTTC
TRBJ2-1	-	TRBV7-9	-	CASSLGGIHNEQFF	TGTGCCAGCAGCTTAGGCGGGATACACAATGAGCAGTTCTTC
TRBJ1-2	-	TRBV4-1	few	CASSQEGGRGNYGYTF	TGCGCCAGCAGCCAAGAGGGCGGTAGAGGGAACTATGGCTACACCTTC
TRBJ2-1	TRBD2	TRBV7-6	few	CASQQTKIKSSGSFGEQFF	TGTGCCAGCCAACAAACAAAAATAAAGAGCAGCGGGAGTTTTGGTGAGCAGTTCTTC
TRBJ2-5	-	TRBV6-1	many	CASTSGTSERTQYF	TGTGCCAGCACCTCCGGGACCTCCGAACGGACCCAGTACTTC